This T cell receptor beta chain was recovered during a study of memory CD4+ T cells and cytomegalovirus serostatus. Across the study: Of the healthy Belgian adults, 9 or 10 were CMV seropositive and about 24 seronegative.

The sort gate was single viable CD3+CD4+CD8-CD45RO+ cells for memory CD4+ T cells. CD4+ T cells were isolated by positive magnetic selection. The CDR3 is 14 residues long. From germline, CDR1 is GTSNPN and CDR2 SVGIG (reference sequence). Comment on this clone: A junction boundary mismatches the germline segment, possibly from a read error.

The repertoire was sequenced with immunoSEQ multiplex PCR; TCRdb's copy has only in-frame clones and lacks some. The sample records 40,000 or so clones, 70% to 80% being singletons. Sequenced input: memory CD4+ T cells from blood. This chain links TRBV30 with TRBJ1-1, with 8 bases matching TRBD1. The receptor comes from an adult in good health and CMV-seronegative. CDR3 region: CAWRGDRRNTEASF. The CDR3, as DNA: TGTGCCTGGAGGGGGGACAGGAGGAACACTGAGGCTTCCTTT. The variable domain in full, with the rest retrieved from reference TRBV30 and TRBJ1-1, is SQTIHQWPATLVQPVGSPLSLECTVEGTSNPNLYWYRQAAGRGLQLLFYSVGIGQISSEVPQNLSASRPQDRQFILSSKKLLLSDSGFYLCAWRGDRRNTEASFGQGTRLTVV.